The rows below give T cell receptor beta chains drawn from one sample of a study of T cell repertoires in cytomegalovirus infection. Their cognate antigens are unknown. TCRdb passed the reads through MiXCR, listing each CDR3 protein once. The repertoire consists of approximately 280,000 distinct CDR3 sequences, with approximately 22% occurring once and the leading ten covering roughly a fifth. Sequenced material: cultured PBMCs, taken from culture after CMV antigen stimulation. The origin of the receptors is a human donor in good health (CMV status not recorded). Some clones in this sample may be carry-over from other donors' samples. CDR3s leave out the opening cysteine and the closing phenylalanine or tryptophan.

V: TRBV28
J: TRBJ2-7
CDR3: ASSLSGPEQY

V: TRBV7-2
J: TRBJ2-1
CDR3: ASSRRLAGVGNEQF

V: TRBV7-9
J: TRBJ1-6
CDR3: ASSLGTGSNSPLH

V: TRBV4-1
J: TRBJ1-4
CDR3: ASSQGRGTGYEKLF

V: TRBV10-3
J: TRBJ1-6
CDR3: AIGGGTDSPLH

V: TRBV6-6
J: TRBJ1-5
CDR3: ASFPYPTVSEEEGTANQPQH

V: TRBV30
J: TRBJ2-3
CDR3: AWTSLAGLTDTQY

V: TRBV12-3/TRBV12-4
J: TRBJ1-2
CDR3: ASSPGPANGYT

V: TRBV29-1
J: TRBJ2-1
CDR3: SVVGQGYNEQF

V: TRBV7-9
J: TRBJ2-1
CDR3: ASSPGGGSSYNEQF

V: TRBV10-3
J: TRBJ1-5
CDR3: AISESRGGQPQH

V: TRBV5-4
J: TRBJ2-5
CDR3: ASSSNSEKTQY

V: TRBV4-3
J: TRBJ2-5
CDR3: ASSQGAADQETQY

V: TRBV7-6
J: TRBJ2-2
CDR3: ASSPPQGGVTGELF

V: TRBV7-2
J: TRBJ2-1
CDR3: ASSLLGGSSSYNEQF

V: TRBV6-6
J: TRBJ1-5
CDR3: ASSYSDLGTSSNQPQH

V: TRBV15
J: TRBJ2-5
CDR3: ATSRGLASEETQY

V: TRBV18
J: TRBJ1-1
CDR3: ASSPPVRTEAF

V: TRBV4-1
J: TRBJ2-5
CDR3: ASSQLVGETQY

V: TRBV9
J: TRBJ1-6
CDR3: ASSVAGFNSPLH

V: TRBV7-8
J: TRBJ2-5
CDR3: ASTVTSGSSQTQY

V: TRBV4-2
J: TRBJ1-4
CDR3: ASSQEGGLRGRGEKLF

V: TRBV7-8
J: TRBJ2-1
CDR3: ASSLRGLVQGATYNEQF

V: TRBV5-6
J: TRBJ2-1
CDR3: ASSFSGTLF

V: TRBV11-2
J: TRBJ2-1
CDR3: ASSLDRTGVF

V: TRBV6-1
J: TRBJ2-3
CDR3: ASRTGTGWIGDTQY

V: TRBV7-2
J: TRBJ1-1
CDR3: ASSPRLLFEAF

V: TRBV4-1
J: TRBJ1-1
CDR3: ASSQRGVMDTEAF

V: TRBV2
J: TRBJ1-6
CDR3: ASSEQGKENNSPLH

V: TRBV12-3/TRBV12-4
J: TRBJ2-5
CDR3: ASSFEIGPPSPLQETQY

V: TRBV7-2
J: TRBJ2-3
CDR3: ASSPQGTNTQY

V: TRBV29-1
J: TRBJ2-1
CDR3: SVQTGDWNEQF

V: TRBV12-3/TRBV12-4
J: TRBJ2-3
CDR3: ASSFPPRTDTQY

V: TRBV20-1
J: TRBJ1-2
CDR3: SARNRVDYGYT

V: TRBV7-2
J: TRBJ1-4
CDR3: ASSRDRDNEKLF

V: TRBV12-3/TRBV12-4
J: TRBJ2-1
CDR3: ASSLNGQEQF

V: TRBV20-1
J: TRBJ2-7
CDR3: SARDQSTISYEQY

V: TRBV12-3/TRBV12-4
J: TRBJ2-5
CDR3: ASSGASLAGLETQY

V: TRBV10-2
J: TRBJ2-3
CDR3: ASSEGWRPTTDTQY

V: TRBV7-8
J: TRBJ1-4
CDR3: ASSDRQGLSEKLF

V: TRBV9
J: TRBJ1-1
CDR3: ASSPMLGRTEAF

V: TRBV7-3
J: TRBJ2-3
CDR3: ASRKAGGDTQY

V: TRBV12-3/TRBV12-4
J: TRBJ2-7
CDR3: ASSSEYRLSSYEQY

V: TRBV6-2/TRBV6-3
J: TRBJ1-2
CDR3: ASRTAHGYT

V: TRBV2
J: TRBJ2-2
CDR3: ASSPFTGTGELF

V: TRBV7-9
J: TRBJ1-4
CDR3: ASSLGGGAANEKLF